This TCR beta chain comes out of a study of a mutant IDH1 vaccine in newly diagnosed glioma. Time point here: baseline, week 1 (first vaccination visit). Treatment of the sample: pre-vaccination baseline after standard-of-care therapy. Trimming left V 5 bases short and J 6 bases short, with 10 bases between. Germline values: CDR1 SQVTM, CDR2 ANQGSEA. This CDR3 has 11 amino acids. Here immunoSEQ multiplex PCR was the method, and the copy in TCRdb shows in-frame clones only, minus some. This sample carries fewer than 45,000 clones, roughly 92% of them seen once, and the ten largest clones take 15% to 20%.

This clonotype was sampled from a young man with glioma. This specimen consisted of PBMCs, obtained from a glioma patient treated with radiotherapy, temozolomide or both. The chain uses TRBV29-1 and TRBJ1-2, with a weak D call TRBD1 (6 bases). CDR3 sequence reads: CSVRGADGYTF. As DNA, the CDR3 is TGCAGCGTTCGGGGGGCCGATGGCTACACCTTC.